These 20 T cell receptor beta chains were all obtained from the same sample, sequenced in a study of neurological immune-mediated disorders. Each CDR3 protein gets one entry after TCRdb re-called the 5' RACE reads with MiXCR. Counted here are about 71,000 distinct CDR3 sequences, 4.5% occurring once; the ten biggest clones make up 6.5% to 7.5%. Source material: PBMCs. These TCRs come from a young man with multiple sclerosis.

This clonotype was observed at least ten times. This chain links TRBV6-5 with TRBJ1-2; D ambiguous. The germline CDR1 and CDR2 sequences are MNHEY and SVGAGI. The CDR3 spans 14 residues. Deletions cut 2 bases from V and 7 bases from J, with 14 bases between. CDR3 protein: CASSYGSGRSGYTF. CDR3 nucleotides: TGTGCCAGCAGTTACGGCAGTGGGAGATCTGGCTACACCTTC.

This clonotype was seen at least ten times. V gene TRBV3-1 combines with J gene TRBJ1-1, with 7 bases that match TRBD1. The germline V gene encodes CDR1 LGHDT and CDR2 YNNKEL (reference sequence). With V trimmed by 1 base and J by 10 bases, 6 bases remained unmatched. This CDR3 is 13 amino acids long. As DNA, the CDR3 is TGTGCCAGCAGCCAAGGGGACAGAGAGAGAGCTTTCTTT. It is translated as CASSQGDRERAFF.

The V call is TRBV7-2, the J call TRBJ1-6; 10 bases are shared with TRBD1. Trimming cost V 2 bases and J 1 base; bases outside gene matches: 2. The CDR3 loop spans 17 amino acids. Germline values: CDR1 SGHTA, CDR2 FQGNSA. CDR3 protein: CASSLWTGGSYNSPLHF. CDR3 sequence (DNA): TGTGCCAGCAGCTTATGGACAGGGGGATCCTATAATTCACCCCTCCACTTT.

This clonotype has only a few counts. The CDR3 protein is CASSFGDSSTDTQYF. The CDR3 DNA is TGCGCCAGCAGCTTTGGGGACAGCTCCACAGATACGCAGTATTTT. The genes are TRBV5-1 and TRBJ2-3; the match to TRBD1 covers 7 bases. Unmatched junction bases numbered 5, after V lost 2 bases and J lost 2 bases. Germline CDR1 and CDR2: SGHRS and YFSETQ. The CDR3 length is 15 residues.

This clonotype turned up a few times. This chain connects TRBV20-1 to TRBJ1-5; 12 positions agree with TRBD1. The V segment lost 3 bases and the J segment 5 bases; nucleotides outside the gene matches: 5. Germline V gives CDR1 DFQATT, CDR2 SNEGSKA (reference sequence). There are 15 residues in the CDR3. CDR3 sequence reads: CSASFGTGGDQPQHF. In DNA form, the CDR3 reads TGCAGTGCTAGTTTCGGGACAGGGGGCGATCAGCCCCAGCATTTT.

In its sample, this clonotype was seen many times. The V and J genes are TRBV14 and TRBJ2-1, with 9 bases lining up with TRBD1. Unmatched junction bases numbered 8, after V lost 5 bases and J lost 6 bases. Germline lookup yields CDR1 SGHDN and CDR2 FVKESK. CDR3 size: 15 residues. The CDR3 here is CASSARDRVFNEQFF. In DNA form, the CDR3 reads TGTGCCAGCAGCGCCCGGGACAGGGTGTTCAATGAGCAGTTCTTC.

At least ten counts were recorded for this clonotype. The V gene is TRBV7-6, the J gene TRBJ2-2, with D tentatively TRBD1 (5 bases). V lost 3 bases to trimming and J lost 1 base, with 9 bases between them. The CDR3 runs 15 residues. Germline loops: CDR1 SGHVS, CDR2 FNYEAQ. This CDR3 is CASSFAGLNTGELFF. The DNA for the CDR3 is TGTGCCAGCAGCTTTGCAGGGCTGAACACCGGGGAGCTGTTTTTT.

The chain uses TRBV10-2 and TRBJ2-7; no firm D call. The germline CDR1 and CDR2 sequences are WSHSY and SAAADI. This CDR3 has 15 amino acids. V was clipped by 6 bases and J by 1 base, with 16 bases between them. The CDR3 region is CASSQILGPSYEQYV. CDR3 DNA: TGCGCCAGCAGCCAGATCCTCGGCCCATCCTACGAGCAGTACGTC.

This clonotype was found many times. V is TRBV27 and J is TRBJ1-5, with 7 bases that match TRBD1. V was pared by 4 bases and J by 6 bases, with 3 bases of the junction left unmatched. The germline CDR1 and CDR2 sequences are MNHEY and SMNVEV (reference sequence). The CDR3 loop spans 13 amino acids. CDR3 amino acids: CASSSQGGQPQHF. DNA for the CDR3: TGTGCCAGCAGTTCTCAGGGGGGTCAGCCCCAGCATTTT.

This clonotype was seen ten or more times. The V call is TRBV20-1, the J call TRBJ2-2; 8 bases agree with TRBD1. The CDR3 is 16 amino acids. Germline values: CDR1 DFQATT, CDR2 SNEGSKA (reference sequence). V lost 2 bases to trimming and J lost 6 bases; unmatched junction nucleotides: 11. In nucleotides, the CDR3 is TGCAGTGCTAGACGCCCGGAGACAGGGGAAGCCGGGGAGCTGTTTTTT. This translates into CSARRPETGEAGELFF.

This clonotype was counted at least ten times. The chain links TRBV5-5 to TRBJ2-7, with D unclear. Trimming shortened V by 3 bases and J by 5 bases, and 6 bases separated the two germline ends. CDR3 length: 11 residues. CDR1 is SGHKS, CDR2 YYEKEE, per germline (reference sequence). The CDR3 DNA reads as TGTGCCAGCAGCTCCCTAGACGAGCAGTACTTC. It encodes CASSSLDEQYF.

In this sample, this clonotype turned up many times. CDR3 region: CAITSMGDRGSYEQYF. As DNA, the CDR3 is TGTGCCATCACCTCGATGGGCGACAGGGGCTCCTACGAGCAGTACTTC. J is TRBJ2-7 and V is TRBV10-3, with 8 positions matching TRBD1. Germline V gives CDR1 ENHRY, CDR2 SYGVKD. With 7 bases clipped from V and 0 bases from J, the junction kept 11 bases outside the gene matches. This CDR3 is 16 amino acids long.

There are many counts of this clonotype. The gene calls are TRBV5-6 and TRBJ1-2, with D tentatively TRBD1 (5 bases). The V gene's germline CDR1 is SGHDT and CDR2 YYEEEE. This CDR3 contains 11 residues. V lost 2 bases and J lost 14, with 13 bases in between. The CDR3: CASSLSSTETF. CDR3 DNA sequence: TGTGCCAGCAGCTTATCTTCGACAGAAACCTTC.

This clonotype has a count of ten or more. This sequence joins TRBV7-6 and TRBJ1-1, with TRBD1 matching over 8 bases. From germline, CDR1 is SGHVS and CDR2 FNYEAQ. The CDR3 covers 18 residues. V lost 1 base, J lost 1 base, and 11 bases stayed unmatched. The CDR3 DNA is TGTGCCAGCAGCTTAGGCCGGGTGAGACAGGGGAAGAACACTGAAGCTTTCTTT. It codes for CASSLGRVRQGKNTEAFF.

There are a few counts of this clonotype. The V and J genes are TRBV6-5 and TRBJ1-1; TRBD1 might be the D (5 bases). V was clipped by 10 bases and J by 8 bases, with 17 bases between them. Germline V gene sequence: CDR1 MNHEY, CDR2 SVGAGI. The CDR3 consists of 12 residues. CDR3 sequence: CATKGPGLEAFF. For the CDR3, the DNA is TGTGCCACCAAGGGACCGGGACTAGAAGCTTTCTTT.

This clonotype was observed a handful of times. This chain uses TRBV12-5 with TRBJ1-6, with a weak D call TRBD1 (5 bases). Trimming removed 1 base at V and 9 bases at J, with 10 bases between. The CDR3 has 14 amino acids. Germline CDR1 LGHNT, CDR2 FRNRAP. The CDR3: CASGLAQGSSPLHF. Written as DNA, the CDR3 is TGTGCTAGTGGTTTGGCCCAGGGAAGTTCACCCCTCCACTTT.

This clonotype was counted ten times or more. This chain links TRBV5-5 with TRBJ2-3, with D uncertain. CDR1 SGHKS and CDR2 YYEKEE come from the germline V gene (reference sequence). The V gene lost 0 bases and the J gene lost 3 bases, with 8 bases spanning the gap. This CDR3 comprises 14 residues. The CDR3 sequence is CASSLGVRTDTQYF. The DNA of the CDR3 is TGTGCCAGCAGCTTGGGAGTTCGGACAGATACGCAGTATTTT. Combining the CDR3 with reference TRBV5-5 and TRBJ2-3 gives the whole variable domain DAGVTQSPTHLIKTRGQQVTLRCSPISGHKSVSWYQQVLGQGPQFIFQYYEKEERGRGNFPDRFSARQFPNYSSELNVNALLLGDSALYLCASSLGVRTDTQYFGPGTRLTVL.

This clonotype was seen many times. The chain joins TRBV7-8 to TRBJ1-6, with D possibly being TRBD1 (5 bases). Germline assignment: CDR1 SGHVS and CDR2 FQNEAQ. The CDR3 length is 14 residues. With 5 bases removed from V and 8 bases from J, the gap between germline ends came to 13 bases. The CDR3 protein is CASSPRGSDSPLHF. CDR3 DNA sequence: TGTGCCAGCAGCCCCCGGGGGAGTGATTCACCCCTCCACTTT.

The V gene is TRBV11-2, the J gene TRBJ2-2; D tentatively fits TRBD1 or TRBD2 (5 bases each). Germline CDR1 reads SGHAT; CDR2 reads FQNNGV. Trimming pared 5 bases from V and 4 bases from J, leaving 11 bases between. The CDR3 length is 14 residues. The chain's CDR3 is CASSLRDGTGELFF. In DNA, the CDR3 is TGTGCCAGCAGCCTCCGGGACGGCACCGGGGAGCTGTTTTTT.

This clonotype was counted at least ten times. The chain recombines TRBV15 with TRBJ2-3; D possibly corresponds to TRBD1 (5 bases). Deletions cut 1 base from V and 3 bases from J, with 11 bases between. This CDR3 region has 15 residues. Germline CDR1 and CDR2: LNHNV and YYDKDF (reference sequence). In nucleotides, the CDR3 is TGTGCCACCAGCAGAGCCGTTGGGGCGACAGATACGCAGTATTTT. Protein: CATSRAVGATDTQYF.